This record looks at one T cell receptor (beta chain) sequence and its context. The sample belongs to a study of cytomegalovirus exposure and HLA in healthy donors. The PCR had 60 Vbeta and 13 Jbeta primers. Generated by immunoSEQ multiplex PCR, the TCRdb table keeps only in-frame clones and is missing some. The sample includes 150,000 or so clones, 60% to 85% of them seen just once. The CDR3 runs 14 residues. Trimming removed 0 bases at V and 4 bases at J, with 10 bases between. From germline, CDR1 is SGHDT and CDR2 YYEEEE. The specimen sequenced was PBMCs. The clonotype was recovered from a middle-aged man in good health and CMV-seropositive. This sequence joins TRBV5-6 and TRBJ1-2, with D uncertain. CDR3 nucleotide sequence: TGTGCCAGCAGCTTGGGGGCAGTCGCCTATGGCTACACCTTC. Protein product: CASSLGAVAYGYTF.